The sample holds a few counts of the clone carrying this T cell receptor (beta chain). PCR used 60 Vbeta primers and 13 Jbeta primers. The assay was immunoSEQ multiplex PCR, and TCRdb's table has in-frame clones only and misses some. The sample has under 200,000 clones, roughly 77% seen once; the top ten hold roughly 8%. This entry comes from a study of cytomegalovirus exposure and HLA in healthy donors. The germline CDR1 and CDR2 sequences are MDHEN and SYDVKM. V shed 5 bases and J 7 bases; nucleotides not matched to a gene: 7. The CDR3 is made up of 14 amino acids. This TCR was recovered from a woman in her forties in good health and CMV-seropositive. Sample: PBMCs. The chain joins TRBV28 to TRBJ1-3; TRBD1 matches at 8 bases. The CDR3 nucleotides are TGTGCCAGCAGTGGACAGGGTGTGAACAACACCATATATTTT. Translation gives CASSGQGVNNTIYF.